Sequencing of this TCR beta chain was carried out in a study of shared clonotypes between healthy human individuals. Trimming removed 2 bases from V and 0 bases from J; junction bases left unmatched: 15. The CDR3 is made up of 19 amino acids. Germline-derived CDR1 and CDR2 are ENHRY and SYGVKD. The assay was immunoSEQ multiplex PCR, and TCRdb's table has in-frame clones only and misses some. The data show some 2,000,000 clones, approximately 94% seen once. This TCR derives from a man aged 18 to 29 in good health. The chain combines TRBV10-3 with TRBJ1-1; 7 nucleotides align to TRBD1. The sample taken for sequencing was naive CD4+ T cells sorted from blood. Described subset: CD45RA+ positively selected. CDR3 loop: CAISEGIEGALSLNTEAFF. The CDR3 nucleotides read TGTGCCATCAGTGAGGGCATCGAGGGGGCCCTTAGTTTGAACACTGAAGCTTTCTTT.